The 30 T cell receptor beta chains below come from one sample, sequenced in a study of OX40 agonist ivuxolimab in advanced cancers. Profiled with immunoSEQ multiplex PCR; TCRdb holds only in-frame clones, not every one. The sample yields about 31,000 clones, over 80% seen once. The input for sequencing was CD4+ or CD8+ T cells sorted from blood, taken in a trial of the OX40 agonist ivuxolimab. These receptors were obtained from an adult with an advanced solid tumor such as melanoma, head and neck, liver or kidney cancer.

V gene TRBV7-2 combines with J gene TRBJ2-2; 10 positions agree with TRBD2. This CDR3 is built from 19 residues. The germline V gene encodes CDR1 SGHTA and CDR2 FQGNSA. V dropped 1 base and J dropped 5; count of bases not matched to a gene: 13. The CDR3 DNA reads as TGTGCCAGCAGCTTAGTGGGACTAGCGATCGCTGGGGGGACCGGGGAGCTGTTTTTT. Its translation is CASSLVGLAIAGGTGELFF.

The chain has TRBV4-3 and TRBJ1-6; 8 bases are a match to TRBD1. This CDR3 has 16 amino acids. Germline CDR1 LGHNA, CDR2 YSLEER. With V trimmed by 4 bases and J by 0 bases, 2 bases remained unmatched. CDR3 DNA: TGCGCCAGCAGCCTACAGGGGGACTCCTATAATTCACCCCTCCACTTT. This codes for CASSLQGDSYNSPLHF.

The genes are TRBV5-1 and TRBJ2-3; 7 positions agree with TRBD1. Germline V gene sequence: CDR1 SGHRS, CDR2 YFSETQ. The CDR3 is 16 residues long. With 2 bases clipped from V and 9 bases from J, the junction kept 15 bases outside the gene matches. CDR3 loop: CASSLGIETGSWTQYF. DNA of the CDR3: TGCGCCAGCAGCTTAGGTATTGAGACAGGGAGTTGGACGCAGTATTTT.

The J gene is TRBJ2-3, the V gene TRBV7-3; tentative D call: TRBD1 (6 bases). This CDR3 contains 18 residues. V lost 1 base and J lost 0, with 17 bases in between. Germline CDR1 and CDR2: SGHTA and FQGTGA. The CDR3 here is CASSLNMQGISSTDTQYF. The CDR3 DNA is TGTGCCAGCAGCTTAAATATGCAGGGGATCTCTAGCACAGATACGCAGTATTTT.

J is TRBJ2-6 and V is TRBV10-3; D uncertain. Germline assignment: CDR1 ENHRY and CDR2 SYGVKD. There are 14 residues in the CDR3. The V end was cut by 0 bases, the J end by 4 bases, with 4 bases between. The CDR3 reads CAISESGGANVLTF. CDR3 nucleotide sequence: TGTGCCATCAGTGAGTCTGGGGGGGCCAACGTCCTGACTTTC.

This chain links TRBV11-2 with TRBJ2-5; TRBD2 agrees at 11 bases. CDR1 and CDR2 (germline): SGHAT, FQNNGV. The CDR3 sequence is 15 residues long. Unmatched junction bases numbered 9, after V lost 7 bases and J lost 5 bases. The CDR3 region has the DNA TGTGCCAGCACCCTACTAGCGGGAGTACACGAGACCCAGTACTTC. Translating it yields CASTLLAGVHETQYF.

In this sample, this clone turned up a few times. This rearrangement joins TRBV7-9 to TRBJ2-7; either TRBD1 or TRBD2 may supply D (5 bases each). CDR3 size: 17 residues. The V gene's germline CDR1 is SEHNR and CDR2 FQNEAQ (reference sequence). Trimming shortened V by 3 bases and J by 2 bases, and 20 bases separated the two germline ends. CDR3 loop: CASSLGGTQGMAYEQYF. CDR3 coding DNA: TGTGCCAGCAGCTTGGGTGGGACCCAGGGCATGGCCTACGAGCAGTACTTC.

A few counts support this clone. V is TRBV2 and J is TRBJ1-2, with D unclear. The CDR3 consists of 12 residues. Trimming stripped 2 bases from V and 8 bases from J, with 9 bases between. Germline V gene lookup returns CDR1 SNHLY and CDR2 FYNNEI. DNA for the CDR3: TGTGCCAGCAGTGAATTGGAGAAAGGCTACACCTTC. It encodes CASSELEKGYTF.

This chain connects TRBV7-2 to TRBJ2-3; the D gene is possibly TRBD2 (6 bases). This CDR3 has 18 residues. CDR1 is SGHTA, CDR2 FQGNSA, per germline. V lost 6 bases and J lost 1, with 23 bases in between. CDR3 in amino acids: CASRQRGFAGSRTDTQYF. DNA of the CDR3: TGTGCCAGCAGACAGAGGGGATTTGCGGGATCTCGCACAGATACGCAGTATTTT.

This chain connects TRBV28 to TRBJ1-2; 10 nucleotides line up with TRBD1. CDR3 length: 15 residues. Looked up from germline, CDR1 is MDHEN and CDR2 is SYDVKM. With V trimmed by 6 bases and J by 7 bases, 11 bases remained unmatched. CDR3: CASRFSRDRGSGYTF. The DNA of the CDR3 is TGTGCCAGCAGATTTTCCCGGGACAGGGGATCTGGCTACACCTTC.

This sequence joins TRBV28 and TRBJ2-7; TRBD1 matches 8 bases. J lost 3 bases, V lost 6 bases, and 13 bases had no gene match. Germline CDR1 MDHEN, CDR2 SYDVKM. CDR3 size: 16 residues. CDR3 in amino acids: CASSGGLGQGNYEQYF. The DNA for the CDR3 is TGTGCCAGCAGCGGGGGCCTCGGACAGGGTAACTACGAGCAGTACTTC.

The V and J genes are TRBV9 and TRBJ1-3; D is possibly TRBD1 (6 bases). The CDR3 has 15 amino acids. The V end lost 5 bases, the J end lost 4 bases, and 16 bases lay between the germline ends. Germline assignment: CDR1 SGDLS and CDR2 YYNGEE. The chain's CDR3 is CASSDTDSKGNTIYF. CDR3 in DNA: TGTGCCAGCAGTGACACGGACAGCAAGGGAAACACCATATATTTT.

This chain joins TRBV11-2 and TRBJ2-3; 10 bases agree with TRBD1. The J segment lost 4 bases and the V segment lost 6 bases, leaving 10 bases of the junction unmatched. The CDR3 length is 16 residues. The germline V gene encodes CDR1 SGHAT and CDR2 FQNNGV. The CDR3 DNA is TGTGCCAGCAGTTTCCCCGGGACAGGGGTTTCAGATACGCAGTATTTT. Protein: CASSFPGTGVSDTQYF.

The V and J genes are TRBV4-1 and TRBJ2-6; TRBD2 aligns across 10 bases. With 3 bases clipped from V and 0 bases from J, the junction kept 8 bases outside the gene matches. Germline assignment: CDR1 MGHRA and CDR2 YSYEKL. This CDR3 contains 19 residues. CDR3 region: CASSHLGLADLSGANVLTF. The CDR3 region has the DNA TGCGCCAGCAGCCACCTCGGACTAGCGGACCTCTCTGGGGCCAACGTCCTGACTTTC.

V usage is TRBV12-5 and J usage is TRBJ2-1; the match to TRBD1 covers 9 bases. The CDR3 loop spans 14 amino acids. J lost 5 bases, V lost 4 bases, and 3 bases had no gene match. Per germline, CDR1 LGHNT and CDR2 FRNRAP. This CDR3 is CASGSGQGNNEQFF. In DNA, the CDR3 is TGTGCTAGTGGTTCGGGACAGGGAAACAATGAGCAGTTCTTC. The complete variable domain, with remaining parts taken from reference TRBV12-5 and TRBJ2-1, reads DARVTQTPRHKVTEMGQEVTMRCQPILGHNTVFWYRQTMMQGLELLAYFRNRAPLDDSGMPKDRFSAEMPDATLATLKIQPSEPRDSAVYFCASGSGQGNNEQFFGPGTRLTVL.

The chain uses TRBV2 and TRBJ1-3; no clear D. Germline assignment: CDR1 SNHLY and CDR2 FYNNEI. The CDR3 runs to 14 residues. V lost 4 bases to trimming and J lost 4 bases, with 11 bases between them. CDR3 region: CASSGVVPGNTIYF. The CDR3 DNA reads TGTGCCAGCAGTGGGGTGGTTCCGGGAAACACCATATATTTT.

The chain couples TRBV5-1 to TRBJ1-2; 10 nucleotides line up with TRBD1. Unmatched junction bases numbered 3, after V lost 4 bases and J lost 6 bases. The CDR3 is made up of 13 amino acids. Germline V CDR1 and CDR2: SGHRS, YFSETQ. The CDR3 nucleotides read TGCGCCAGCAGCGCCGGGACAGGGGATGGCTACACCTTC. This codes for CASSAGTGDGYTF.

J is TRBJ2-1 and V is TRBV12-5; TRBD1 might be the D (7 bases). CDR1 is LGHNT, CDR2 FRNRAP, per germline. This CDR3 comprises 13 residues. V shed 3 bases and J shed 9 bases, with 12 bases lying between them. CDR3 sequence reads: CASGFGGGGEQFF. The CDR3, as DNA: TGTGCTAGTGGTTTCGGAGGGGGCGGTGAGCAGTTCTTC.

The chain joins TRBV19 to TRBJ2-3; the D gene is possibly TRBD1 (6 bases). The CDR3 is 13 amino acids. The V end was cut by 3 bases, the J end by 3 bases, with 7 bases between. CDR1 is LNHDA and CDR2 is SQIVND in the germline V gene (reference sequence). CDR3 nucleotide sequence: TGTGCCAGTAGTATTACAGGGACAGATACGCAGTATTTT. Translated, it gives CASSITGTDTQYF.

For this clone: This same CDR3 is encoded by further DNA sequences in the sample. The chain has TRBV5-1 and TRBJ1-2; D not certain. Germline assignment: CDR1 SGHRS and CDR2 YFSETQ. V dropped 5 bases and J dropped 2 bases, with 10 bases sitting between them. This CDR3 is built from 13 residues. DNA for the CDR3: TGCGCCAGCAGTCAAGACGGAAACTATGGCTACACCTTC. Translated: CASSQDGNYGYTF.

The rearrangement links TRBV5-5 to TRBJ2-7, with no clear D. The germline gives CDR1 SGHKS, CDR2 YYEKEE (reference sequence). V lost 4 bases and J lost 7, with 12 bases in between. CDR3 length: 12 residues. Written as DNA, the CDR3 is TGTGCCAGCAGCCCGAACCCTCGGGAGCAGTACTTC. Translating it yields CASSPNPREQYF.

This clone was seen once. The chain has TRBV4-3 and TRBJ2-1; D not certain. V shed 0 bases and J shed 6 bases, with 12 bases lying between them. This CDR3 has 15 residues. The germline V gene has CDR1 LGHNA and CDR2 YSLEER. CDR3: CASSQDLVESNEQFF. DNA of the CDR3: TGCGCCAGCAGCCAAGATCTGGTGGAATCCAATGAGCAGTTCTTC.

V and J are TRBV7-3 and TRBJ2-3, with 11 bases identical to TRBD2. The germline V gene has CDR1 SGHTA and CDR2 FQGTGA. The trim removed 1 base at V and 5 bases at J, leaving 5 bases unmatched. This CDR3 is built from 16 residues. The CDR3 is CASSLSSGRAIDTQYF. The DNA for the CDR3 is TGTGCCAGCAGCTTAAGTAGCGGGAGGGCCATAGATACGCAGTATTTT.

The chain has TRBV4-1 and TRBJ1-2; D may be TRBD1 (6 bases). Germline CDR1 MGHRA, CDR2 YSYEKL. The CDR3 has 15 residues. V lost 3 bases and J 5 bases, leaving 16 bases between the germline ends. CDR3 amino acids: CASSHSQGRFYGYTF. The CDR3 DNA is TGCGCCAGCAGCCATTCCCAGGGGAGGTTTTATGGCTACACCTTC.

In DNA, the CDR3 is TGTGCCAGCAGTTACTCGAGACAGCAAGAGACCCAGTACTTC. This sequence encodes CASSYSRQQETQYF. V is TRBV6-5 and J is TRBJ2-5; D might be TRBD1 (5 bases). V gave up 0 bases and J gave up 2 bases, with 7 bases separating them. CDR3 size: 14 residues. Per germline, CDR1 MNHEY and CDR2 SVGAGI.

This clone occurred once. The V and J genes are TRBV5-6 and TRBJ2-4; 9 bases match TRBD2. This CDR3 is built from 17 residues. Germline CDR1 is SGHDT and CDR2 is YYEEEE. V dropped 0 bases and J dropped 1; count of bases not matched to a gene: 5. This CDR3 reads CASSLEASGGAKNIQYF. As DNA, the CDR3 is TGTGCCAGCAGCTTGGAAGCCAGCGGGGGGGCCAAAAACATTCAGTACTTC.

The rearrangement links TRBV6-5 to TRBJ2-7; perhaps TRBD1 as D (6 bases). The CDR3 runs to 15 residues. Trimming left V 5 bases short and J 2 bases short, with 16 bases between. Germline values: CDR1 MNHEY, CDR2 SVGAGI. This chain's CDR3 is CASSTIQGPPYEQYF. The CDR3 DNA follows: TGTGCCAGCAGTACGATACAGGGCCCACCCTACGAGCAGTACTTC.

The CDR3 sequence is CASFRVRSYEQYF. The DNA for the CDR3 is TGTGCCAGCTTTCGGGTGAGGAGCTACGAGCAGTACTTC. This chain joins TRBV25-1 and TRBJ2-7; no reliable D call. This CDR3 is 13 amino acids long. The germline V gene has CDR1 MGHDK and CDR2 SYGVNS. The ends were cut back, 8 bases at V and 3 bases at J, with 14 bases in the middle.

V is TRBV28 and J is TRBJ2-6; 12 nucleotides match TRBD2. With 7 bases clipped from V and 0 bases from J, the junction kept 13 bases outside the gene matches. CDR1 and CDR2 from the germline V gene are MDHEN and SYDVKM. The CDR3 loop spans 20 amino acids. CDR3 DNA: TGTGCCAGCATAGCGGCTAGCGGGGGGGCCATTTTCTCTGGGGCCAACGTCCTGACTTTC. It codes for CASIAASGGAIFSGANVLTF. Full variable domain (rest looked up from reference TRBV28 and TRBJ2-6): DVKVTQSSRYLVKRTGEKVFLECVQDMDHENMFWYRQDPGLGLRLIYFSYDVKMKEKGDIPEGYSVSREKKERFSLILESASTNQTSMYLCASIAASGGAIFSGANVLTFGAGSRLTVL.

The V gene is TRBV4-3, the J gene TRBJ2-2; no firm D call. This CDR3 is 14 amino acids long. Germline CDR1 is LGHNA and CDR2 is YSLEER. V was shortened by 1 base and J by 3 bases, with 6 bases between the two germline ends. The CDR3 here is CASSQVQYTGELFF. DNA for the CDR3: TGCGCCAGCAGCCAAGTACAGTACACCGGGGAGCTGTTTTTT.